The source of this T cell receptor beta chain is a study of immune reconstitution after stem cell transplant in scleroderma. This clonotype was detected many times. TCRdb ran MiXCR on the RT-PCR reads and lists one entry per CDR3 protein. The data show 3,500 to 4,000 distinct CDR3 sequences, roughly 5.8% seen once. This specimen was taken before or after autologous hematopoietic stem cell transplantation (not recorded which). The clonotype comes from a female donor with systemic sclerosis.

The CDR3 spells CASSEGGGWQPQHF. As DNA, the CDR3 is TGTGCCAGCAGTGAAGGCGGGGGCTGGCAGCCCCAGCATTTT. The rearrangement joins TRBV25-1 to TRBJ1-5; TRBD1 might be the D (6 bases). The V gene's germline CDR1 is MGHDK and CDR2 SYGVNS. V was shortened by 2 bases and J by 7 bases, with 12 bases between the two germline ends. This CDR3 is built from 14 residues.